This is a list of T cell receptor beta chains from one sample in a study of T cells in localized non-small cell lung cancer. Assay used: immunoSEQ multiplex PCR; TCRdb lists only in-frame clones, some missing. The data contain about 48,000 clones, 60% to 85% of them singletons. The source material was peripheral blood, sampled before any cancer treatment. The receptors shown here come from a man between 40 and 70 years old with stage I squamous cell lung carcinoma. CDR3s include the opening cysteine and the closing phenylalanine or tryptophan. D genes are given only for firm matches. Expanded clones are given a class, and other clones once, few, many or no size at all.

CASSTGATNEKLFF TGTGCCAGCAGCACAGGAGCAACTAATGAAAAACTGTTTTTT TRBJ1-4 NA NA TRBV2
CASSLDYGYTF TGTGCCAGCAGCTTAGACTATGGCTACACCTTC TRBJ1-2 NA NA TRBV7-9
CASSEAGPYSNQPQHF TGTGCCAGCAGTGAAGCGGGGCCTTATAGCAATCAGCCCCAGCATTTT TRBJ1-5 NA NA TRBV2
CASSQTRDSLEQYF TGTGCCAGCAGTCAAACCCGGGACTCGCTCGAGCAGTACTTC TRBJ2-7 NA NA TRBV27
CASRSIRGGPRNIQYF TGTGCCAGCAGGTCCATCCGGGGGGGCCCCCGAAACATTCAGTACTTC TRBJ2-4 NA TRBD2 TRBV11-2
CAWSVGGGQPQHF TGTGCCTGGAGTGTTGGAGGGGGCCAGCCCCAGCATTTT TRBJ1-5 NA TRBD1 TRBV30
CASSQGSLYGRVGDTIYF TGCGCCAGCAGCCAGGGCTCGCTGTACGGGAGGGTAGGGGACACCATATATTTT TRBJ1-3 once NA TRBV4-1
CASGGHNEQFF TGTGCCAGCGGTGGGCACAATGAGCAGTTCTTC TRBJ2-1 NA NA TRBV6-1
CASSLGPSWGREQYF TGTGCCAGCAGCTTAGGCCCGTCCTGGGGGAGGGAGCAGTACTTC TRBJ2-7 NA NA TRBV7-8
CAWSSRGKTTDTQYF TGTGCCTGGAGTTCTCGGGGGAAGACCACAGATACGCAGTATTTT TRBJ2-3 NA NA TRBV30
CASSQVKGSGYTF TGTGCCAGCAGCCAAGTGAAAGGGAGCGGCTACACCTTC TRBJ1-2 NA NA TRBV4-2
CASSLGGLANSYEQYF TGTGCCAGCAGCTTAGGGGGACTAGCAAACTCCTACGAGCAGTACTTC TRBJ2-7 NA TRBD2 TRBV13
CASSQDWAYGYTF TGCGCCAGCAGCCAAGATTGGGCGTATGGCTACACCTTC TRBJ1-2 NA NA TRBV4-3
CSVPSPLAASTDTQYF TGCAGCGTCCCATCCCCCCTAGCGGCTAGCACAGATACGCAGTATTTT TRBJ2-3 NA TRBD2 TRBV29-1
CASSDSSGGADTQYF TGTGCCAGCAGTGACTCTAGCGGGGGGGCGGATACGCAGTATTTT TRBJ2-3 NA TRBD2 TRBV6-4
CASSPGTEEAFF TGTGCCAGCTCACCAGGGACAGAAGAAGCTTTCTTT TRBJ1-1 once TRBD1 TRBV18
CASSPGAAQETQYF TGCGCCAGCAGCCCCGGGGCAGCGCAAGAGACCCAGTACTTC TRBJ2-5 once NA TRBV5-1
CASSWGGSTDTQYF TGTGCCAGCAGCTGGGGGGGTAGCACAGATACGCAGTATTTT TRBJ2-3 few TRBD2 TRBV5-5
CASSPRQVETQYF TGTGCCAGCAGCCCTAGACAGGTCGAGACCCAGTACTTC TRBJ2-5 few NA TRBV7-2
CAWSVQAASNYGYTF TGTGCCTGGAGTGTACAGGCAGCCTCTAACTATGGCTACACCTTC TRBJ1-2 NA NA TRBV30
CASSQDEQVPYGYTF TGCGCCAGCAGCCAAGATGAGCAGGTTCCCTATGGCTACACCTTC TRBJ1-2 NA NA TRBV4-1
CASSSMVKVAFF TGTGCCAGCAGTTCGATGGTGAAAGTAGCTTTCTTT TRBJ1-1 few NA TRBV28